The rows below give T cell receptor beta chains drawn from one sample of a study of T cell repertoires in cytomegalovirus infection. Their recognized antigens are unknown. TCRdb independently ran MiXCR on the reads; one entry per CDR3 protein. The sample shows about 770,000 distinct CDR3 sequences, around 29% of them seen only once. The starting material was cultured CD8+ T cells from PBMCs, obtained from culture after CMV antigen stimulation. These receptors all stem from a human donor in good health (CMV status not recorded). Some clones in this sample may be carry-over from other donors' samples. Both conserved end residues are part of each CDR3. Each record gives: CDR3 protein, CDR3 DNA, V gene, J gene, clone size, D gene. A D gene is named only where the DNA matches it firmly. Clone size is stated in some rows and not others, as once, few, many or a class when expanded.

cdr3_aa: CASRVLAGFTDTQYF
cdr3_nt: TGTGCCAGCAGGGTACTAGCGGGATTTACAGATACGCAGTATTTT
v_call: TRBV2
j_call: TRBJ2-3
clone_size: few
d_call: TRBD2

cdr3_aa: CASRTGTGTTEAFF
cdr3_nt: TGTGCCAGCAGAACCGGGACAGGGACCACTGAAGCTTTCTTT
v_call: TRBV2
j_call: TRBJ1-1
clone_size: NA
d_call: TRBD1

cdr3_aa: CASSQDVGLEAFF
cdr3_nt: TGCGCCAGCAGCCAAGACGTAGGTCTTGAAGCTTTCTTT
v_call: TRBV4-3
j_call: TRBJ1-1
clone_size: few
d_call: NA

cdr3_aa: CASSSWTGAIETQYF
cdr3_nt: TGTGCCAGCAGCTCGTGGACTGGGGCCATAGAGACCCAGTACTTC
v_call: TRBV7-9
j_call: TRBJ2-5
clone_size: few
d_call: NA

cdr3_aa: CASSSNLAGGSYNEQFF
cdr3_nt: TGTGCCAGCAGCTCGAACTTAGCGGGGGGTTCCTACAATGAGCAGTTCTTC
v_call: TRBV7-4
j_call: TRBJ2-1
clone_size: NA
d_call: TRBD2

cdr3_aa: CASSGRLAATYNEQFF
cdr3_nt: TGTGCCAGCAGCGGACGACTAGCCGCTACCTACAATGAGCAGTTCTTC
v_call: TRBV13
j_call: TRBJ2-1
clone_size: NA
d_call: TRBD2

cdr3_aa: CASSQVGGEKLFF
cdr3_nt: TGCGCCAGCAGCCAAGTCGGCGGGGAAAAACTGTTTTTT
v_call: TRBV4-3
j_call: TRBJ1-4
clone_size: NA
d_call: NA

cdr3_aa: CASSPHRQGDEDNEKLFF
cdr3_nt: TGCGCCAGCAGCCCCCATAGACAGGGGGACGAAGATAATGAAAAACTGTTTTTT
v_call: TRBV5-1
j_call: TRBJ1-4
clone_size: once
d_call: TRBD1

cdr3_aa: CSSLAGGTYNEQFF
cdr3_nt: TGCAGCTCTCTAGCGGGGGGAACCTACAATGAGCAGTTCTTC
v_call: TRBV29-1
j_call: TRBJ2-1
clone_size: NA
d_call: TRBD2

cdr3_aa: CASRQDTNTEAFF
cdr3_nt: TGTGCCAGTAGACAGGACACGAACACTGAAGCTTTCTTT
v_call: TRBV19
j_call: TRBJ1-1
clone_size: few
d_call: NA

cdr3_aa: CASSFSDRGTDTQYF
cdr3_nt: TGTGCCAGCAGCTTCTCCGACAGGGGGACAGATACGCAGTATTTT
v_call: TRBV7-2
j_call: TRBJ2-3
clone_size: many
d_call: TRBD1

cdr3_aa: CASSLNGGNTIYF
cdr3_nt: TGTGCCAGCAGCCTGAACGGTGGAAACACCATATATTTT
v_call: TRBV7-3
j_call: TRBJ1-3
clone_size: few
d_call: NA

cdr3_aa: CASREGAGAFF
cdr3_nt: TGTGCCAGTAGAGAGGGAGCAGGAGCTTTCTTT
v_call: TRBV19
j_call: TRBJ1-1
clone_size: few
d_call: NA

cdr3_aa: CASSIGAGTQETQYF
cdr3_nt: TGTGCCAGTAGTATAGGCGCAGGGACCCAAGAGACCCAGTACTTC
v_call: TRBV19
j_call: TRBJ2-5
clone_size: few
d_call: NA

cdr3_aa: CASSLPPEQGGLGNTEAFF
cdr3_nt: TGTGCCAGCAGCTTACCCCCCGAACAGGGCGGACTTGGAAACACTGAAGCTTTCTTT
v_call: TRBV7-9
j_call: TRBJ1-1
clone_size: NA
d_call: NA

cdr3_aa: CASSYAILNYGYTF
cdr3_nt: TGTGCCAGCAGTTACGCGATTTTGAACTATGGCTACACCTTC
v_call: TRBV6-5
j_call: TRBJ1-2
clone_size: NA
d_call: NA

cdr3_aa: CASTGAGGNQPQHF
cdr3_nt: TGTGCCAGCACCGGGGCAGGGGGCAATCAGCCCCAGCATTTT
v_call: TRBV2
j_call: TRBJ1-5
clone_size: NA
d_call: NA

cdr3_aa: CASSKYDRDAEAFF
cdr3_nt: TGTGCCAGCAGCAAATACGACAGGGACGCTGAAGCTTTCTTT
v_call: TRBV5-6
j_call: TRBJ1-1
clone_size: NA
d_call: TRBD1

cdr3_aa: CASSGRTGHNEQFF
cdr3_nt: TGTGCCAGCAGTGGCCGGACAGGGCACAATGAGCAGTTCTTC
v_call: TRBV9
j_call: TRBJ2-1
clone_size: NA
d_call: TRBD1

cdr3_aa: CASSSTSGGYGTDTQYF
cdr3_nt: TGTGCCAGCAGCTCGACTAGCGGGGGGTATGGCACAGATACGCAGTATTTT
v_call: TRBV7-9
j_call: TRBJ2-3
clone_size: NA
d_call: TRBD2

cdr3_aa: CASSLSQGLNTEAFF
cdr3_nt: TGTGCCAGCAGCCTGTCACAGGGGCTGAACACTGAAGCTTTCTTT
v_call: TRBV27
j_call: TRBJ1-1
clone_size: many
d_call: TRBD1

cdr3_aa: CASSLRQGIGETQYF
cdr3_nt: TGTGCCAGCAGCTTACGGCAGGGAATAGGAGAGACCCAGTACTTC
v_call: TRBV7-2
j_call: TRBJ2-5
clone_size: many
d_call: NA

cdr3_aa: CASSQGTGRTGELFF
cdr3_nt: TGCGCCAGCAGCCAAGGGACAGGGAGAACCGGGGAGCTGTTTTTT
v_call: TRBV4-1
j_call: TRBJ2-2
clone_size: NA
d_call: TRBD1

cdr3_aa: CANSYPNQGRSYGYTF
cdr3_nt: TGTGCCAACAGTTACCCCAATCAGGGGCGCAGCTATGGCTACACCTTC
v_call: TRBV6-2/TRBV6-3
j_call: TRBJ1-2
clone_size: once
d_call: NA

cdr3_aa: CATADPGLAGGRSSYNEQFF
cdr3_nt: TGTGCCACCGCGGACCCGGGACTAGCGGGGGGGCGGAGCTCCTACAATGAGCAGTTCTTC
v_call: TRBV27
j_call: TRBJ2-1
clone_size: few
d_call: TRBD2

cdr3_aa: CASSYSRSGGDYEQYF
cdr3_nt: TGTGCCAGCAGTTACTCGCGGAGTGGGGGCGACTACGAGCAGTACTTC
v_call: TRBV6-2/TRBV6-3
j_call: TRBJ2-7
clone_size: few
d_call: NA

cdr3_aa: CASSYWGQGANYGYTF
cdr3_nt: TGTGCCAGCAGTTACTGGGGGCAGGGGGCTAACTATGGCTACACCTTC
v_call: TRBV6-5
j_call: TRBJ1-2
clone_size: NA
d_call: TRBD1

cdr3_aa: CASSVRVGQNEQYF
cdr3_nt: TGCGCCAGCAGTGTCCGCGTCGGACAGAACGAGCAGTACTTC
v_call: TRBV10-1
j_call: TRBJ2-7
clone_size: NA
d_call: NA